This T cell receptor beta chain was documented in a study of response to subunit inactivated influenza vaccine. Germline CDR1 SGHRS, CDR2 YFSETQ. CDR3 size: 18 residues. Unmatched junction bases numbered 12, after V lost 2 bases and J lost 3 bases. Study-wide results and caveats: Authors proposed each seasonal influenza vaccination draws in few new T cells.

This clonotype was recorded many times. Its specificity is not known. A single record per CDR3 protein comes from TCRdb applying MiXCR to the RT-PCR reads. The sample holds some 550,000 distinct CDR3 sequences; approximately 20% are singletons and the top ten take approximately 2.9%. In addition, the sample was reused for a study of T cells expressing NK-cell markers. Per that study: Synthesis of TCR beta cDNA relied on 5'RACE template switching carrying UMIs. The sequencing cohort of eight donors included seven HCMV-seropositive individuals and one seronegative individual. Top CD8+ clonotypes included the dominant CD3+CD56+NKG2C+ clonotypes in roughly 6 donors.

The TCR sequence derives from a man aged 45-65 years who received an inactivated influenza vaccine. The specimen was CD4+ T cells sorted from PBMCs, collected roughly 12 days after vaccination. The chain is built from TRBV5-1 and TRBJ2-1, with 9 positions matching TRBD1. The CDR3 region is CASSLQGAPNTFYNEQFF. CDR3 nucleotides: TGCGCCAGCAGCTTACAGGGGGCCCCAAACACCTTCTACAATGAGCAGTTCTTC.